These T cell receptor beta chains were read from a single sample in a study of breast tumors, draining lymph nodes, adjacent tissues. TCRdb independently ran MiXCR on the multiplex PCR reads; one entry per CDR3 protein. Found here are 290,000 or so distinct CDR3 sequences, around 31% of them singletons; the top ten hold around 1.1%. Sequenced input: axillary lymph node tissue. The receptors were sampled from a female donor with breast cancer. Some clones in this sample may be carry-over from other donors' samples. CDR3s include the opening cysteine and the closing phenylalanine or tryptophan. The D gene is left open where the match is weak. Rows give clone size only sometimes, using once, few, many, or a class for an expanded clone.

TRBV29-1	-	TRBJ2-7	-	CRIYEQYF	TGCAGGATCTACGAGCAGTACTTC
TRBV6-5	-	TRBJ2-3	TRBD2	CASSYITTTSGRATDTQYF	TGTGCCAGCAGTTACATCACAACGACTAGCGGGAGAGCCACAGATACGCAGTATTTT
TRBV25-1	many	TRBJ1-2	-	CASSPGGGADGYTF	TGTGCCAGCAGCCCGGGGGGTGGGGCCGATGGCTACACCTTC
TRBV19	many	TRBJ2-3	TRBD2	CASSIRLAGGDTQYF	TGTGCCAGTAGTATAAGACTAGCGGGTGGAGATACGCAGTATTTT
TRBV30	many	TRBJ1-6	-	CAWSGQSSYNSPLHF	TGTGCCTGGAGCGGACAAAGCTCCTATAATTCACCCCTCCACTTT
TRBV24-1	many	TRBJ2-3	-	CATSEPPTGPTDTQYF	TGTGCCACCAGTGAACCTCCTACAGGGCCCACAGATACGCAGTATTTT
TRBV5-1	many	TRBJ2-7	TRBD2	CASSSLAGGKEQYF	TGCGCCAGCAGCTCCCTAGCGGGAGGAAAGGAGCAGTACTTC
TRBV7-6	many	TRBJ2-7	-	CASSLRPGEVYEQYF	TGTGCCAGCAGCTTAAGGCCAGGGGAGGTATACGAGCAGTACTTC
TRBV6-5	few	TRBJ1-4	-	CASMAGGTTSEKLFF	TGTGCCAGCATGGCCGGGGGGACAACTAGTGAAAAACTGTTTTTT
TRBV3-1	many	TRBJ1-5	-	CASSPDWNQPQHF	TGTGCCAGCAGCCCCGACTGGAATCAGCCCCAGCATTTT
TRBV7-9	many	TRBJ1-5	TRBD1	CASSLHGTVPQPQHF	TGTGCCAGCAGCCTACATGGGACAGTCCCTCAGCCCCAGCATTTT
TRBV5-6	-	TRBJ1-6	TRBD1	CASSISGTVNSPLHF	TGTGCCAGCAGCATTTCCGGGACAGTCAATTCACCCCTCCACTTT
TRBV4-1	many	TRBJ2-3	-	CASSQDGGPDTQYF	TGCGCCAGCAGCCAAGACGGAGGCCCAGATACGCAGTATTTT
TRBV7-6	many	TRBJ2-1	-	CASSLAVTSSYNEQFF	TGTGCCAGCAGCTTAGCGGTCACGAGCTCCTACAATGAGCAGTTCTTC
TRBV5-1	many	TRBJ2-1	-	CASSSGPSPGNEQFF	TGCGCCAGCAGCTCCGGGCCTAGTCCCGGCAATGAGCAGTTCTTC
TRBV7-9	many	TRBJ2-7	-	CASSLDGLSGYEQYF	TGTGCCAGCAGCTTAGATGGCCTTAGCGGCTACGAGCAGTACTTC